These 29 T cell receptor beta chains came from one sample sequenced in a study of regulatory T cells in long-lasting Graves disease. Time point noted: newly diagnosed GD, antithyroid drugs for less than 3 months. Making the TCR library involved RNA that had been extracted from PBMCs. Arm-PCR of CDR3 regions and iRepertoire HTBI primers were used to build TCR beta libraries. One entry per CDR3 protein results from TCRdb running MiXCR on the multiplex PCR reads. The profile shows 200,000 to 250,000 distinct CDR3 sequences, around 17% of them singletons. Sequenced material: peripheral blood mononuclear cells (PBMCs), taken at new diagnosis, from a patient treated with antithyroid drugs. The receptors derive from a female donor with Graves disease.

This clonotype was seen only a few times. DNA for the CDR3: TGTGCCAGCAGCCCTCTAGCGGGAGGGCCCTGGGGCGAGCAGTACTTC. Residues: CASSPLAGGPWGEQYF. This chain links TRBV11-2 with TRBJ2-7, with 12 bases fitting TRBD2. The CDR3 extends over 16 amino acids. J lost 6 bases, V lost 5 bases, and 11 bases had no gene match. In germline, CDR1 is SGHAT, CDR2 FQNNGV.

Many counts were recorded for this clonotype. This chain links TRBV27 with TRBJ1-1, with a possible D match to TRBD1 (6 bases). With 3 bases removed from V and 0 bases from J, the gap between germline ends came to 26 bases. Germline V gene lookup returns CDR1 MNHEY and CDR2 SMNVEV (reference sequence). CDR3 length equals 20 residues. This CDR3 is CASSFRLDQTGRNMNTEAFF. The CDR3 bases are TGTGCCAGCAGTTTTAGACTCGATCAGACAGGACGGAACATGAACACTGAAGCTTTCTTT.

This clonotype was detected ten times or more. This chain uses TRBV12-3 or TRBV12-4 with TRBJ2-5, with TRBD2 matching over 7 bases. The length of the CDR3 is 13 residues. The V segment lost 5 bases and the J segment 4 bases; nucleotides outside the gene matches: 4. The CDR3 DNA reads as TGTGCCAGCAGTCCGGGGGGATCAGAGACCCAGTACTTC. Its protein is CASSPGGSETQYF.

The chain couples TRBV20-1 to TRBJ2-1; 12 nucleotides line up with TRBD2. CDR1 is DFQATT, CDR2 SNEGSKA, per germline (reference sequence). The J segment lost 7 bases and the V segment lost 3 bases, leaving 7 bases of the junction unmatched. The CDR3 runs to 15 residues. The CDR3, as DNA: TGCAGTGCTAGCGACCTAGCGGGAGGGCGGAATGAGCAGTTCTTC. This codes for CSASDLAGGRNEQFF.

This clonotype appeared many times. The chain carries TRBV12-3 or TRBV12-4 and TRBJ2-3, with no clear D. This CDR3 has 15 residues. V was shortened by 4 bases and J by 4 bases, with 15 bases between the two germline ends. CDR3 loop: CASSSRASLPDTQYF. In DNA, the CDR3 is TGTGCCAGCAGTTCCCGGGCCTCCCTCCCAGATACGCAGTATTTT.

This clonotype was recorded many times. The gene calls are TRBV19 and TRBJ2-2; the D is unclear. The germline V gene encodes CDR1 LNHDA and CDR2 SQIVND (reference sequence). Trimming pared 9 bases from V and 3 bases from J, leaving 14 bases between. The CDR3 extends over 14 amino acids. The CDR3 reads CASEDHADTGELFF. Here the CDR3 DNA reads TGTGCCAGCGAGGACCACGCGGACACCGGGGAGCTGTTTTTT.

The table lists this clonotype with many counts. The J gene is TRBJ1-5, the V gene TRBV28; the D is unclear. The CDR3 has 12 amino acids. Deletions cut 6 bases from V and 4 bases from J, with 7 bases between. The germline CDR1 and CDR2 sequences are MDHEN and SYDVKM. CDR3 protein: CASRPPNQPQHF. For the CDR3, the DNA is TGTGCCAGCAGGCCCCCAAATCAGCCCCAGCATTTT.

This clonotype was seen many times. The genes are TRBV6-1 and TRBJ2-1; 9 nucleotides line up with TRBD2. The V segment lost 6 bases and the J segment 8 bases; nucleotides outside the gene matches: 14. The CDR3 has 16 amino acids. Germline CDR1 reads MNHNS; CDR2 reads SASEGT. The CDR3 region has the DNA TGTGCCAGCAGCGCTATTTCGCGGGAGGGCCCCGATGAGCAGTTCTTC. This translates into CASSAISREGPDEQFF.

There are many counts of this clonotype. The gene calls are TRBV2 and TRBJ2-7; 9 bases are a match to TRBD1. CDR3 length: 15 residues. The germline CDR1 and CDR2 sequences are SNHLY and FYNNEI. Trimming at V came to 3 bases and at J to 5 bases, leaving 8 bases not matched to a gene. CDR3 in DNA: TGTGCCAGCAGTGATGTAGGACAGGGGCTCAACGAGCAGTACTTC. Its translation: CASSDVGQGLNEQYF.

This clonotype showed up many times. The rearrangement links TRBV7-8 to TRBJ2-3; 13 bases fit TRBD2. The trim removed 4 bases at V and 2 bases at J, leaving 6 bases unmatched. The CDR3 consists of 17 residues. Germline values: CDR1 SGHVS, CDR2 FQNEAQ. In DNA, the CDR3 is TGTGCCAGCAGCTCACGGGGACTAGCGGGACTCACAGATACGCAGTATTTT. Protein product: CASSSRGLAGLTDTQYF. Looking up the rest from reference TRBV7-8 and TRBJ2-3 gives the full variable domain: GAGVSQSPRYKVAKRGQDVALRCDPISGHVSLFWYQQALGQGPEFLTYFQNEAQLDKSGLPSDRFFAERPEGSVSTLKIQRTQQEDSAVYLCASSSRGLAGLTDTQYFGPGTRLTVL.

This clonotype was seen more than once but under ten times. The genes are TRBV9 and TRBJ2-1; 8 positions match TRBD2. Germline V gene sequence: CDR1 SGDLS, CDR2 YYNGEE. Trimming at V came to 4 bases and at J to 3 bases, leaving 6 bases not matched to a gene. This CDR3 is built from 15 residues. As DNA, the CDR3 is TGTGCCAGCAGCCCAGCGGGAGCGGACTACAATGAGCAGTTCTTC. Translation gives CASSPAGADYNEQFF.

The sample holds many counts of this clonotype. At one boundary the junction diverges from the germline segment, which might be a read error. The V and J genes are TRBV20-1 and TRBJ1-6; 7 bases fit TRBD1. Germline CDR1 reads DFQATT; CDR2 reads SNEGSKA (reference sequence). The CDR3 sequence is 15 residues long. The CDR3 region has the DNA TGCAGTGCTTCAAAGGGGGCGGTCTATGATTCACCCCTCCACTTT. Protein product: CSASKGAVYDSPLHF.

This clonotype was found many times. A clone one base away is much larger, so this may be a read error. The chain uses TRBV6-1 and TRBJ1-1, with D uncertain. CDR3 size: 13 residues. V lost 5 bases and J lost 1, with 8 bases in between. Germline V CDR1 and CDR2: MNHNS, SASEGT. CDR3 sequence: CASSRRRNTEAFF. The CDR3 DNA reads TGTGCCAGCAGTAGACGGAGGAACACTGAAGCTTTCTTT.

At least ten counts were recorded for this clonotype. This chain joins TRBV20-1 and TRBJ2-1; D may be TRBD1 (5 bases). Trimming removed 2 bases at V and 2 bases at J, with 10 bases between. This CDR3 spans 14 amino acids. CDR1 and CDR2 (germline): DFQATT, SNEGSKA (reference sequence). The CDR3 bases are TGCAGTGCTAGAATACCAGGGCCCTACAATGAGCAGTTCTTC. Amino acid sequence: CSARIPGPYNEQFF.

Of note for this clonotype: A clone one base away is much larger, so this may be a read error. The chain couples TRBV11-3 to TRBJ2-1, with 7 bases identical to TRBD2. Germline V CDR1 and CDR2: SGHNT, YENEEA. The length of the CDR3 is 14 residues. This chain's CDR3 is CASSLGAGSNEQSF. The CDR3 bases are TGTGCCAGCAGCTTAGGAGCGGGAAGTAATGAGCAGTCCTTC.

On this clonotype itself: This sequence is one base from a far larger clone and is likely a read error. The V gene is TRBV28, the J gene TRBJ1-5; D may be TRBD1 (5 bases). Germline CDR1 reads MDHEN; CDR2 reads SYDVKM. The CDR3 spans 16 residues. The germline V and J ends were trimmed by 1 base and 2 bases, with 12 bases remaining between them. The CDR3 coding sequence is TGTGCCAGCAGTTTATCGTGGGGCGGACGCAATCAGCCCCAGCATTTT. It specifies CASSLSWGGRNQPQHF.

The sample holds many counts of this clonotype. This chain uses TRBV4-1 with TRBJ2-5; TRBD1 matches at 7 bases. From germline, CDR1 is MGHRA and CDR2 YSYEKL. The CDR3 sequence is 15 residues long. The trim removed 4 bases at V and 1 base at J, leaving 6 bases unmatched. The DNA for the CDR3 is TGCGCCAGCAGCCCTTGGACAGGAAGCCAAGAGACCCAGTACTTC. Translated, it gives CASSPWTGSQETQYF.

This clonotype was found many times. J is TRBJ2-2 and V is TRBV6-1; no firm D call. Germline V CDR1 and CDR2: MNHNS, SASEGT. The CDR3 has 14 amino acids. V lost 8 bases and J 1 base, leaving 11 bases between the germline ends. The CDR3 nucleotides are TGTGCCAGCGTATCTTACAGGAACACCGGGGAGCTGTTTTTT. Its translation: CASVSYRNTGELFF.

This clonotype was found many times. The V and J genes are TRBV20-1 and TRBJ2-3, with D possibly TRBD2 on 5 matching bases. This CDR3 is 15 amino acids long. V was clipped by 6 bases and J by 0 bases, with 16 bases between them. CDR1 is DFQATT, CDR2 SNEGSKA, per germline (reference sequence). DNA of the CDR3: TGCAGTGCAAAACCATGGCGGGCCAGCACAGATACGCAGTATTTT. Translating gives CSAKPWRASTDTQYF.

The rearrangement uses TRBV20-1 and TRBJ1-1; TRBD1 matches 10 bases. Germline V lookup: CDR1 DFQATT, CDR2 SNEGSKA (reference sequence). Trimming removed 2 bases from V and 5 bases from J; junction bases left unmatched: 8. CDR3 size: 15 residues. CDR3 bases: TGCAGTGCTAGACCGGGACAGGGGTTGTGGACTGAAGCTTTCTTT. Residues: CSARPGQGLWTEAFF.

This clonotype was observed at least ten times. V is TRBV11-2 and J is TRBJ2-1, with 10 bases identical to TRBD2. V gave up 0 bases and J gave up 10 bases; unmatched junction bases: 6. There are 15 residues in the CDR3. Per germline, CDR1 SGHAT and CDR2 FQNNGV. As DNA, the CDR3 is TGTGCCAGCAGCTTAGATCTTGCACTAGCGGGAGAGCAGTTCTTC. Its translation is CASSLDLALAGEQFF.

This clonotype was seen many times. The CDR3 loop is CASKTRGTEAFF. CDR3 sequence (DNA): TGTGCCAGCAAGACAAGGGGTACTGAAGCTTTCTTT. The V call is TRBV11-2, the J call TRBJ1-1; D may be TRBD1 (5 bases). The germline V gene encodes CDR1 SGHAT and CDR2 FQNNGV. V lost 7 bases to trimming and J lost 5 bases, with 11 bases between them. The length of the CDR3 is 12 residues.

The genes are TRBV18 and TRBJ2-3; D might be TRBD1 (7 bases). The V and J ends lost 3 bases and 0 bases respectively, with 10 bases between them. The germline V gene encodes CDR1 KGHSH and CDR2 LQKENI. CDR3 size: 15 residues. The CDR3 coding sequence is TGTGCCAGCTCACCGCGGGACAGCAGCACAGATACGCAGTATTTT. Translated: CASSPRDSSTDTQYF.

This clonotype was counted ten times or more. The J gene is TRBJ2-7, the V gene TRBV2, with a tentative D call TRBD2 (5 bases). This CDR3 has 12 residues. Trimming cost V 6 bases and J 0 bases, with 6 bases left between them. Per germline, CDR1 SNHLY and CDR2 FYNNEI. CDR3 DNA: TGTGCCAGCAGGGGGAGCTCCTACGAGCAGTACTTC. This sequence encodes CASRGSSYEQYF.

At least ten counts were recorded for this clonotype. This sequence joins TRBV28 and TRBJ2-1; the D is unclear. CDR1 and CDR2 (germline): MDHEN, SYDVKM. The CDR3 length is 11 residues. Between the trimmed V and J ends, which lost 6 bases and 10 bases, there was a span of 10 bases. In DNA, the CDR3 is TGTGCCAGCAGGTTACGGAAGGAGCAGTTCTTC. Translated: CASRLRKEQFF.

This clonotype was seen many times. The V gene is TRBV3-1, the J gene TRBJ1-5; the D is unclear. The CDR3 has 14 residues. CDR1 LGHDT and CDR2 YNNKEL come from the germline V gene (reference sequence). Trimming removed 4 bases from V and 0 bases from J, with 7 bases in between. The CDR3 region is CASSRGNSNQPQHF. The CDR3 DNA sequence: TGTGCCAGCAGCCGGGGAAATAGCAATCAGCCCCAGCATTTT. Combining the CDR3 with reference TRBV3-1 and TRBJ1-5 gives the whole variable domain DTAVSQTPKYLVTQMGNDKSIKCEQNLGHDTMYWYKQDSKKFLKIMFSYNNKELIINETVPNRFSPKSPDKAHLNLHINSLELGDSAVYFCASSRGNSNQPQHFGDGTRLSIL.

This clonotype was observed at least ten times. The gene calls are TRBV27 and TRBJ1-5; D uncertain. V was shortened by 3 bases and J by 3 bases, with 3 bases between the two germline ends. This CDR3 comprises 12 residues. Germline CDR1 and CDR2: MNHEY and SMNVEV (reference sequence). For the CDR3, the DNA is TGTGCCAGCAGTTTTGTCAATCAGCCCCAGCATTTT. Its translation: CASSFVNQPQHF.

This clonotype was found many times. The chain links TRBV20-1 to TRBJ2-7, with unresolved D. Germline CDR1 DFQATT, CDR2 SNEGSKA (reference sequence). Trimming removed 6 bases at V and 7 bases at J, with 22 bases between. CDR3 length: 14 amino acids. DNA for the CDR3: TGCAGTGCAACCCGTACCGGGCCCATGGGGGAGCAGTACTTC. It is translated as CSATRTGPMGEQYF.

This clonotype was counted many times. The rearrangement joins TRBV20-1 to TRBJ2-5; 7 nucleotides agree with TRBD2. V lost 2 bases to trimming and J lost 4 bases; unmatched junction nucleotides: 7. The germline gives CDR1 DFQATT, CDR2 SNEGSKA (reference sequence). CDR3 length equals 14 residues. The CDR3 region is CSARSSGIGETQYF. CDR3 sequence (DNA): TGCAGTGCTAGATCCAGCGGGATTGGAGAGACCCAGTACTTC.